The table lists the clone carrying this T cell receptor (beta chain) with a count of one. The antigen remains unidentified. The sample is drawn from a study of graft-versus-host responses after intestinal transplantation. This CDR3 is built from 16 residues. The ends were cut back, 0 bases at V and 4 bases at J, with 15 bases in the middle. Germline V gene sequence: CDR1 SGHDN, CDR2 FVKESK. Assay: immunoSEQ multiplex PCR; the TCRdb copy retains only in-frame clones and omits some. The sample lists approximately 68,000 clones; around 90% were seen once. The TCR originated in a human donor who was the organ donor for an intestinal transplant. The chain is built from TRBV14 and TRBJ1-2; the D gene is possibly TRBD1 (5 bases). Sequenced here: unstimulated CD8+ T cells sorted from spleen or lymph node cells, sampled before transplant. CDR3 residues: CASSQDFSTGLYGYTF. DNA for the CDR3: TGTGCCAGCAGCCAAGACTTTAGTACAGGCCTCTATGGCTACACCTTC.